This T cell receptor beta chain was sequenced during a study of cytomegalovirus exposure and HLA in healthy donors (dated by TCRdb to 2017 to 2019). Describing the broader study: An earlier analysis of under 600 of the donors reported approximately 300 Gb of sequence data and 117 million unique TCR beta sequences from 190 million or so T cells. Roughly 300 gigabases of sequencing data and around 90 million unique TCR sequences made up an early release that covered over 550 HLA-typed donors. Among the approximately 420 genotyped donors, roughly 80% belonged to the genetic ancestry cluster associated with self-reported Caucasian donors. The study was designed to test whether signatures of past pathogen exposure could be identified by cataloging public T cell receptors. The study used immunosequencing to profile the T cell repertoires of approximately 650 subjects and linked those repertoires to cytomegalovirus serostatus. In addition to the first cohort of around 670 subjects, a separate validation cohort of approximately 130 different subjects was used. High-throughput TCR immunosequencing, statistical association of individual TCRs with disease status, and machine learning were combined to predict cytomegalovirus infection status. A later analysis re-analyzed previously published TCR beta repertoires from several hundred donors and added high-resolution HLA genotyping to study TCR occurrence patterns. The later analysis used no new phenotypic data to find candidate immune exposures, relying instead on TCR beta sequences and their occurrence across donors. In an earlier analysis of 500 to 650 of the donors, high-throughput TCR beta sequencing was used to judge whether each TCR beta V gene segment behaved as functional or pseudogenic. Alongside the repertoire data, information on donor age, sex, ethnicity and CMV serostatus was compiled. In a later genetic analysis, genome-wide SNP genotypes for about three fifths of the roughly 670 donors were used, and that subset was treated as a discovery cohort. Every discovery cohort repertoire had been produced on one sequencing platform. HLA typing included class I and class II loci at four-digit resolution. Typing coverage differed by locus: A, B, C, DRB1 and DQB1 were typed in about 629-640 donors, DQA1 in 522, DPA1 in approximately 610, and DPB1 in 400 to 480. Roughly 5 DR-DQ haplotypes were handled as single units for association and clustering, since linkage in the cohort was strong. On average, around 240,000 unique TCR beta nucleotide sequences were sequenced per donor among about 400 genotyped donors of the cohort, with about 19% of those sequences being non-productive. Findings and caveats that apply to the study as a whole: When HLA alleles, especially DR and DQ, strongly co-occurred, attributing TCR associations to individual alleles was difficult. A further reported finding was that TCR beta sequences accurately predicted the HLA-A and HLA-B alleles for most subjects in the first cohort. A later analysis found that HLA-associated TCR beta chains were more clonally expanded and had lower generation probabilities than equally common non-associated chains. A later analysis found that TCR association rates varied across HLA loci, with DRB1 alleles showing the most associated TCRs and HLA-C alleles the fewest. According to a later genetic analysis, donors in an Asian-associated ancestry cluster had fewer N-insertions in productive TCRs than the roughly 660-donor mean. CMV serostatus was the only immune exposure information available for the cohort. Only TCR beta chains were sequenced in this cohort, and the absence of alpha or paired-chain data limited detectable features. Linkage disequilibrium might explain the correlated functional status among segregating V segments, but an unknown experimental factor could not be excluded. Broadly in line with IMGT annotations, most TCR beta V segments showed up in productive rearrangements about 87% or about 30% of the time in an earlier analysis of approximately 600 of the donors. While some public TCRs were present in many individuals, most TCR sequences turned up only very rarely across donors. Several of the top co-occurrence clusters appeared to be linked to parvovirus B19, influenza, CMV and Epstein-Barr virus, according to a later analysis. The study gave a list of 150 to 200 TCR beta chains associated with cytomegalovirus. Some IMGT-functional V segments, including TRBV6-2 and TRBV6-3, could not be distinguished by the 87-base-pair reads and were therefore excluded. Approximately 18 rarely observed V segments, including chromosome 9 orphons, were excluded from the earlier analysis of a few hundred of the donors because counts were too low. An association between a missense DCLRE1C variant and V-gene and J-gene trimming of TCR beta chains was found in a later genetic analysis and replicated in an independent cohort. The authors suggested that the approach could potentially be generalized to other disease states and immunological phenotypes. A few of the identified cytomegalovirus-associated TCR beta chains were confirmed in vitro to be specific for cytomegalovirus antigens. A group of highly shared sequence variants was considered likely to be a technical artifact of the sequencing pipeline. Specific HLA alleles were associated with 18,000 or so TCR beta sequences at a false discovery rate of 0.05 in a later analysis. A later analysis found that most CMV-associated TCR beta chains appeared HLA-restricted, with HLA associations seemingly driven largely by CMV exposure. The classifier was reported to diagnose cytomegalovirus status with high specificity and sensitivity in both the original and validation cohorts. Because HLA typing was unavailable for some donors at each locus, only the typed subset was used in association tests. Sequencing depth was assumed to be roughly uniform across donors in the presence/absence analyses, though that assumption may not hold.

A note on this clone: Its target antigen remains unknown. No base quality values were provided; no much bigger clone lies one nucleotide off.

The cohort comprised fewer than 750 healthy bone marrow donors. At the time of sampling, every cohort member was nominally healthy, though immune exposures that went unrecorded were likely present. The donor tested CMV seropositive and was one of the 289 seropositive cohort members. Every donor gave a peripheral blood sample, and the peripheral blood mononuclear cells from that sample were used for TCR beta sequencing. The Qiagen DNeasy Blood Extraction Kit was used to extract genomic DNA from the blood cell samples. Trimming takes 5 bases off V and 8 bases off J; junction bases not matched to a gene: 10. The CDR3, cysteine through phenylalanine, is 15 amino acids long. Kept here is only the CDR3 DNA, which spans 45 bases and is read in frame from base 1. From a lookup of the germline V gene, CDR1 and CDR2 are MNHEY and SVGAGI. To prepare the library, the immunoSEQ multiplex PCR assay was applied. For the multiplex PCR, a mixture combining 60 forward primers for TCR Vbeta segments and 13 reverse primers for TCR Jbeta segments was used. The CDR3 region of rearranged TCR beta genes was amplified from genomic DNA by a multiplex PCR assay. The Illumina HiSeq System was used to sequence the amplified TCR beta libraries as 87-base-pair reads. The published analysis was carried out like this. In a later analysis, 70 million to 95 million unique TCR beta chains were counted across the roughly 670 repertoires, and approximately 11 million of these chains were shared by at least two donors. To remove PCR and sequencing errors, raw reads were error-corrected and collapsed into unique sequences using a nearest-neighbor algorithm that merged closely related sequences. To assign V, D and J gene segments, CDR3 sequences were aligned to IMGT reference sequences. For a sequence to be retained, a match of at least six nucleotides to both a V gene segment and a J gene segment was required. Rearrangements were classified as productive when the CDR3 lacked stop codons and remained in frame with V and J, and all other rearrangements were classified as non-productive. Following IMGT convention, CDR3 was defined as the stretch from the second conserved V-encoded cysteine up to the conserved J-encoded phenylalanine. In an earlier analysis of around 600 of the donors, sequences lacking an unambiguous match to a single V gene segment were excluded. An earlier analysis of over 450 of the donors classified V segments as functional when productive rearrangements were above 56.7% and as segregating when the standard deviation between donors was above 5%. To diagnose cytomegalovirus status from the catalog of TCR beta chain sequences, a statistical classification framework was built. In a later analysis, V and J genes were assigned by comparing TCR nucleotide sequences against IMGT/GENE-DB human TR gene sequences. In a later analysis, CDR3 sequences and most-parsimonious VDJ recombination scenarios were assigned using the TCRdist pipeline. A later analysis defined each TCR beta chain by its CDR3 amino acid sequence plus V-gene family, and excluded reads lacking a unique V-gene family. A later analysis removed roughly 590 highly shared, low-generation-probability nucleotide sequences to deal with suspected cross-contamination and a sequencing artifact. In a later analysis, a clonal expansion index for each public chain was calculated from normalized within-repertoire ranks of inferred template counts. Generation probabilities in a later analysis came from a VDJ recombination model fitted to out-of-frame rearrangements, and those results were checked against IGoR. In a later analysis, hypergeometric tests were used to score TCR-TCR, TCR-HLA and TCR-CMV co-occurrence, with a repertoire-size bias correction applied to TCR pairs. A later analysis estimated false discovery rates by permuting HLA or CMV assignments 20 times. A later analysis grouped co-occurring TCRs with DBSCAN, adding TCRdist sequence similarity when clustering within HLA-allele-positive subsets. Repertoires with fewer than 30,000 or more than 120,000 public chains, plus five repertoires with anomalous nucleotide sharing, were excluded from co-occurrence clustering. TCRdb took this table from immuneACCESS and kept in-frame rearrangements with V and J called. Such tables lack part of the clones; where checked against another copy, unresolved V genes explain under half of the gap, and the rest is unexplained. Clonal size and the V and J genes are those of that table, whereas D and trimming came from the DNA. The sample table records about 60,000 clones; about 71% of these occur just once. In total, the top ten clones hold roughly a fifth of the sample.

The receptor was derived from a woman aged 55 to 70 in good health and CMV-seropositive. This chain joins TRBV6-5 to TRBJ1-2, with TRBD1 matching 11 junction bases. Sequences were obtained from PBMCs. The CDR3 protein sequence reads: CASSPPGQGVGGYTF. The base sequence is TGTGCCAGCAGTCCCCCGGGACAGGGGGTCGGCGGCTACACCTTC.